The rows below give T cell receptor beta chains drawn from one sample of a study of T cell changes during pregnancy in multiple sclerosis. Sequencing used immunoSEQ multiplex PCR; TCRdb keeps in-frame clones, though not all of them. The table shows about 49,000 clones, with 94% occurring only once. The material was CD8+ T cells from peripheral blood mononuclear cells, obtained before pregnancy. Receptors were obtained from a female donor with multiple sclerosis, enrolled in a pregnancy study. The CDR3 runs from the conserved cysteine through the conserved F or W. A D gene is named only where the DNA matches it firmly. Only part of the rows carry a size: once, few, many, or a class if the clone is expanded.

NA | TRBJ1-1 | TRBV2 | NA | CASRLATGFEAFF | TGTGCCAGCAGACTAGCGACAGGCTTTGAAGCTTTCTTT
NA | TRBJ1-2 | TRBV4-1 | NA | CASSQGDDLVYGYTF | TGCGCCAGCAGCCAGGGAGACGACCTGGTCTATGGCTACACCTTC
TRBD1 | TRBJ2-2 | TRBV9 | NA | CASSVGDRGGGELFF | TGTGCCAGCAGCGTAGGTGACAGGGGAGGCGGGGAGCTGTTTTTT
TRBD2 | TRBJ2-1 | TRBV7-9 | many | CASREGLAGFEQFF | TGTGCCAGCAGGGAAGGACTAGCGGGATTTGAGCAGTTCTTC
TRBD1 | TRBJ1-5 | TRBV18 | NA | CASSPAGTGPNQPQHF | TGTGCCAGCTCACCGGCCGGGACAGGACCAAATCAGCCCCAGCATTTT
NA | TRBJ1-2 | TRBV9 | NA | CASSVVGSGDYGYTF | TGTGCCAGCAGCGTAGTCGGCAGCGGAGACTATGGCTACACCTTC
NA | TRBJ1-2 | TRBV28 | NA | CASSFSSGELYGYTF | TGTGCCAGCAGTTTCAGTTCCGGGGAACTCTATGGCTACACCTTC
TRBD1 | TRBJ2-2 | TRBV29-1 | medium-sized | CSVDRDGNTGELFF | TGCAGCGTGGACAGGGATGGGAACACCGGGGAGCTGTTTTTT
NA | TRBJ2-5 | TRBV28 | NA | CASSLPLRGAQETQYF | TGTGCCAGCAGTTTACCCCTTCGTGGGGCTCAAGAGACCCAGTACTTC
NA | TRBJ1-4 | TRBV27 | NA | CASRSSLNEKLFF | TGTGCCAGCAGGTCCTCCTTAAATGAAAAACTGTTTTTT
NA | TRBJ1-5 | TRBV6-1 | NA | CASSEAAGDGNQPQHF | TGTGCCAGCAGTGAAGCGGCAGGGGATGGCAATCAGCCCCAGCATTTT
NA | TRBJ2-7 | TRBV11-2 | NA | CASSFLGQRVGQDYEQCF | TGTGCCAGCAGCTTTTTGGGACAACGTGTCGGACAAGACTACGAGCAGTGCTTC
NA | TRBJ2-7 | TRBV27 | NA | CASSPLTGAAYEQYF | TGTGCCAGCAGTCCCCTTACGGGAGCGGCCTACGAGCAGTACTTC
NA | TRBJ2-1 | TRBV6-1 | NA | CASSEPLSSYNEQFF | TGTGCCAGCAGTGAACCCCTGAGCTCCTACAATGAGCAGTTCTTC
NA | TRBJ2-7 | TRBV27 | NA | CASSLRRSPTYEQYF | TGTGCCAGCAGTTTGCGGCGGAGCCCCACCTACGAGCAGTACTTC
NA | TRBJ1-2 | TRBV7-3 | NA | CASSLQANYGYTF | TGTGCCAGCAGCTTACAGGCTAACTATGGCTACACCTTC
TRBD2 | TRBJ2-5 | TRBV2 | NA | CASSDGLVQSETQYF | TGTGCCAGCAGTGACGGACTAGTACAGTCAGAGACCCAGTACTTC
NA | TRBJ2-1 | TRBV6-1 | once | CASRWRADEQFF | TGTGCCAGCAGGTGGAGGGCCGATGAGCAGTTCTTC
TRBD2 | TRBJ2-1 | TRBV19 | NA | CASSMTSGSLNEQFF | TGTGCCAGTAGTATGACTAGCGGGAGCTTAAATGAGCAGTTCTTC
TRBD1 | TRBJ2-1 | TRBV18 | NA | CASSWTRDREPYNEQFF | TGTGCCAGCTCATGGACCCGGGACAGGGAACCCTACAATGAGCAGTTCTTC
NA | TRBJ2-3 | TRBV5-6 | NA | CASSLAPGTDTQYF | TGTGCCAGCAGCTTGGCCCCAGGGACAGATACGCAGTATTTT
NA | TRBJ2-1 | TRBV4-1 | NA | CASSPTGSSYNEQFF | TGCGCCAGCAGTCCGACTGGGAGCTCCTACAATGAGCAGTTCTTC
NA | TRBJ2-7 | TRBV11-2 | NA | CASTVDPGSYEQYF | TGTGCCAGCACCGTCGATCCCGGCTCCTACGAGCAGTACTTC
NA | TRBJ2-5 | TRBV30 | NA | CAWGGLARGETQYF | TGTGCCTGGGGGGGGTTGGCCAGAGGAGAGACCCAGTACTTC
NA | TRBJ1-2 | TRBV21-1 | NA | CASSSQGATNYGYTF | TGTGCCAGCAGCTCTCAGGGGGCTACTAACTATGGCTACACCTTC
TRBD2 | TRBJ2-2 | TRBV7-3 | NA | CASSPNPRTSESNTGELFF | TGTGCCAGCAGCCCTAACCCCCGGACTAGCGAGTCGAACACCGGGGAGCTGTTTTTT
NA | TRBJ2-3 | TRBV9 | NA | CASSVSGTPGGTQYF | TGTGCCAGCAGCGTTTCAGGAACGCCCGGTGGTACGCAGTATTTT
TRBD2 | TRBJ2-1 | TRBV29-1 | NA | CSVFSGRQINEQFF | TGCAGCGTATTTAGCGGGAGACAAATCAATGAGCAGTTCTTC
TRBD2 | TRBJ2-1 | TRBV19 | NA | CASSRGLAGSYNEQFF | TGTGCCAGTAGCCGCGGACTAGCGGGATCCTACAATGAGCAGTTCTTC
TRBD1 | TRBJ2-7 | TRBV19 | few | CASTPGQGSYEQYF | TGTGCCAGTACCCCGGGACAGGGTTCCTACGAGCAGTACTTC
NA | TRBJ2-3 | TRBV28 | NA | CASRPEYTDTQYF | TGTGCCAGCAGACCGGAGTACACAGATACGCAGTATTTT
NA | TRBJ1-1 | TRBV19 | NA | CASSTVTEAFF | TGTGCCAGTAGTACCGTCACTGAAGCTTTCTTT
TRBD1 | TRBJ1-2 | TRBV19 | NA | CASSIIRGATLDYGYTF | TGTGCCAGTAGTATAATCAGGGGGGCGACGTTAGACTATGGCTACACCTTC
TRBD2 | TRBJ2-5 | TRBV7-6 | NA | CASSLVAGPPRETQYF | TGTGCCAGCAGCTTAGTAGCGGGCCCCCCCAGAGAGACCCAGTACTTC
NA | TRBJ1-2 | TRBV27 | NA | CASSLGAADTRGYTF | TGTGCCAGCAGTTTGGGGGCGGCTGACACGAGGGGCTACACCTTC
NA | TRBJ2-6 | TRBV7-9 | once | CASSSRASGANVLTF | TGTGCCAGCAGCTCCAGGGCCTCTGGGGCCAACGTCCTGACTTTC
TRBD2 | TRBJ2-5 | TRBV5-4 | NA | CASSLVGSLAGKETQYF | TGTGCCAGCAGCTTGGTAGGAAGTCTAGCGGGAAAAGAGACCCAGTACTTC
TRBD1 | TRBJ2-1 | TRBV5-1 | NA | CASSLGDSSYNEQFF | TGCGCCAGCAGCTTGGGGGACAGCTCCTACAATGAGCAGTTCTTC